The T cell receptor beta chain under discussion was sequenced for a study of T cells in Graves' hyperthyroidism and ophthalmopathy. Germline trimming cut 1 base from V and 0 bases from J; bases unmatched to any gene: 14. The CDR3 is 18 amino acids. Germline loops: CDR1 DFQATT, CDR2 SNEGSKA (reference sequence). This clonotype was detected ten times or more. The CDR3 regions of TCR beta were amplified from RNA transcripts. TCR CDR3 regions were first amplified by RT-PCR with HTBI primers. Via MiXCR, TCRdb re-called the multiplex PCR reads, giving one row per CDR3 protein. In the table there are about 400,000 distinct CDR3 sequences, under 15% of which are singletons.

Material: blood. The receptor's source is a woman in her thirties with Graves' hyperthyroidism. The chain is built from TRBV20-1 and TRBJ2-7; 8 bases line up with TRBD1. CDR3 amino acids: CSARVRQGALGSSYEQYF. The CDR3 nucleotides are TGCAGTGCTAGAGTCCGGCAGGGGGCATTAGGGTCCTCCTACGAGCAGTACTTC.